Sequencing of this TCR beta chain was carried out in a study of blood T cells in healthy people across ages. The CDR3 extends over 12 amino acids. The germline gives CDR1 MNHNS, CDR2 SASEGT. V dropped 0 bases and J dropped 7 bases, with 7 bases sitting between them. The second PCR ran roughly 7 to 12 cycles with a sample-barcoded 5' primer and J-beta primers. TCRdb processed the 5' RACE reads anew with MiXCR; each CDR3 protein has one entry. The sample shows 1.6 million or so distinct CDR3 sequences, about 31% of them seen only once. The individuals who served as donors were healthy Caucasians living in Russia, aged roughly 6 to 100.

The source material was blood. The rearrangement uses TRBV6-1 and TRBJ2-7, with D maybe TRBD2 (6 bases). The source is a woman in her twenties or thirties in good health. For the CDR3, the DNA is TGTGCCAGCAGTGAAGCTGCGGGGGAGCAGTACTTC. Its translation is CASSEAAGEQYF.